The 5 T cell receptor beta chains listed next were all sequenced from one sample in a study of identical twins. MiXCR was run by TCRdb on the 5' RACE reads, yielding one entry per CDR3 protein. The top ten clones hold roughly 2% of a sample with 690,000 or so distinct CDR3 sequences, roughly 6.2% of them seen once. Material: naive T cells sorted from blood. These TCRs come from a man aged 18 to 30 in good health.

A word on this clonotype: This may come from a read error, since a much larger clone is one base off. This sequence joins TRBV14 and TRBJ1-2; D ambiguous. Germline values: CDR1 SGHDN, CDR2 FVKESK. The CDR3 has 14 residues. CDR3 bases: TGTGCCAGCAGCCAAGAATACGTGAACTTTGGCTACACCTTC. Residues: CASSQEYVNFGYTF.

This clonotype showed up many times. V gene TRBV24-1 combines with J gene TRBJ1-5; D perhaps matches TRBD1 (5 bases). The CDR3 spans 18 residues. Germline V CDR1 and CDR2: KGHDR, SFDVKD. Trimming pared 2 bases from V and 4 bases from J, leaving 20 bases between. CDR3 region: CATSDCLRGWTENQPQHF. Written as DNA, the CDR3 is TGTGCCACCAGTGATTGCTTGCGGGGGTGGACCGAAAATCAGCCCCAGCATTTT.

In its sample, this clonotype was seen many times. The V and J genes are TRBV4-3 and TRBJ2-7; a possible D gene is TRBD1 (6 bases). The germline V gene has CDR1 LGHNA and CDR2 YSLEER. Trimming took off 3 bases at V and 0 bases at J, with 9 bases between the two ends. This CDR3 comprises 14 residues. In nucleotides, the CDR3 is TGCGCCAGCAGCCATCTGACAGGCTCCTACGAGCAGTACTTC. Translating gives CASSHLTGSYEQYF.

This clonotype occurred many times. Here the CDR3 reads CASSPLAGGTYNEQFF. The CDR3 coding sequence is TGTGCCAGCAGTCCCTTAGCGGGAGGGACCTACAATGAGCAGTTCTTC. This sequence joins TRBV12-3 or TRBV12-4 and TRBJ2-1; 11 nucleotides align to TRBD2. The CDR3 totals 16 residues. Unmatched junction bases numbered 5, after V lost 5 bases and J lost 2 bases.

This clonotype was seen more than once but under ten times. This chain connects TRBV24-1 to TRBJ1-1; tentatively, D is TRBD1 (5 bases). This CDR3 region has 13 residues. The germline V gene has CDR1 KGHDR and CDR2 SFDVKD. Trimming removed 9 bases at V and 3 bases at J, with 13 bases between. The DNA for the CDR3 is TGTGCCACCGCCCCTCGGGGGGACACTGAAGCTTTCTTT. Its protein is CATAPRGDTEAFF.